Following are 11 T cell receptor beta chains from one sample sequenced in a study of blood T cell repertoires in COVID-19. Sequenced by immunoSEQ multiplex PCR; TCRdb stores in-frame clones only, minus some. The sample lists fewer than 250,000 clones; 85% were seen once. Sample: peripheral blood. These receptors were obtained from a woman aged 55 to 70 with active or convalescent COVID-19.

The sample holds one count of this clone. This sequence joins TRBV7-9 and TRBJ1-1, with D perhaps TRBD1 (5 bases). The V gene lost 4 bases and the J gene lost 6 bases, with 9 bases spanning the gap. The CDR3 length is 12 residues. Germline values: CDR1 SEHNR, CDR2 FQNEAQ (reference sequence). CDR3 sequence: CASSSRDSEAFF. In nucleotides, the CDR3 is TGTGCCAGCAGCTCTAGGGACTCTGAAGCTTTCTTT.

The chain couples TRBV4-1 to TRBJ2-5; 9 bases fit TRBD2. The trim removed 0 bases at V and 4 bases at J, leaving 12 bases unmatched. The length of the CDR3 is 18 residues. Per germline, CDR1 MGHRA and CDR2 YSYEKL. This chain's CDR3 is CASSQDPSYAGGGETQYF. Written as DNA, the CDR3 is TGCGCCAGCAGCCAAGACCCCAGTTACGCGGGGGGGGGAGAGACCCAGTACTTC.

J is TRBJ2-7 and V is TRBV11-1; 7 bases map to TRBD1. Trimming cost V 4 bases and J 2 bases; bases outside gene matches: 11. Germline CDR1 SGHAT, CDR2 FQDESV (reference sequence). This CDR3 contains 16 residues. DNA for the CDR3: TGTGCCAGCAGCTGGGTCGCGACAGGGACGGCCTACGAGCAGTACTTC. It is translated as CASSWVATGTAYEQYF.

The V and J genes are TRBV18 and TRBJ1-2; TRBD1 matches 10 bases. Trimming took 4 bases from V and 6 from J; bases not matched to a gene: 5. The CDR3 spans 14 residues. The germline gives CDR1 KGHSH, CDR2 LQKENI. CDR3 coding DNA: TGTGCCAGCTCACTCGCCGGGACAGGGGATGGCTACACCTTC. Translation: CASSLAGTGDGYTF.

The rearrangement links TRBV12-3 or TRBV12-4 to TRBJ1-2; the D gene is possibly TRBD1 (6 bases). With 4 bases removed from V and 6 bases from J, the gap between germline ends came to 12 bases. The CDR3 spans 13 residues. CDR3 DNA: TGTGCCAGCAGTTCGGACAGAAGGAATGGCTACACCTTC. Protein sequence: CASSSDRRNGYTF.

V gene TRBV5-6 combines with J gene TRBJ1-4; D unresolved. Looked up from germline, CDR1 is SGHDT and CDR2 is YYEEEE. Trimming removed 2 bases from V and 8 bases from J, with 10 bases in between. The CDR3 contains 13 residues. DNA for the CDR3: TGTGCCAGCAGCTTTAGATCCCAAGAAAAACTGTTTTTT. Protein sequence: CASSFRSQEKLFF. Drawing the rest from reference TRBV5-6 and TRBJ1-4, the complete variable domain is DAGVTQSPTHLIKTRGQQVTLRCSPKSGHDTVSWYQQALGQGPQFIFQYYEEEERQRGNFPDRFSGHQFPNYSSELNVNALLLGDSALYLCASSFRSQEKLFFGSGTQLSVL.

This clone was observed a single time. V usage is TRBV15 and J usage is TRBJ1-2; D remains unclear. CDR3 length equals 16 residues. Trimming removed 0 bases from V and 0 bases from J, with 11 bases in between. The germline V gene has CDR1 LNHNV and CDR2 YYDKDF (reference sequence). The CDR3 DNA reads as TGTGCCACCAGCAGAGATAAAACGGTAGCTAACTATGGCTACACCTTC. Protein product: CATSRDKTVANYGYTF.

The gene calls are TRBV7-2 and TRBJ2-1; 9 bases line up with TRBD2. The CDR3 loop spans 14 amino acids. Germline trimming cut 5 bases from V and 8 bases from J; bases unmatched to any gene: 7. Germline assignment: CDR1 SGHTA and CDR2 FQGNSA. The CDR3 protein is CASSPGSGSDEQFF. The CDR3 DNA reads TGTGCCAGCAGCCCTGGTAGCGGGAGCGATGAGCAGTTCTTC.

The rearrangement uses TRBV5-4 and TRBJ2-2; 9 nucleotides line up with TRBD1. Germline trimming cut 2 bases from V and 3 bases from J; bases unmatched to any gene: 8. The germline gives CDR1 SGHNT, CDR2 YYREEE (reference sequence). This CDR3 contains 17 residues. The CDR3 DNA follows: TGTGCCAGCAGCTTAGACAGGGGGGTACGGTACACCGGGGAGCTGTTTTTT. It yields the protein CASSLDRGVRYTGELFF.

The sample holds a few counts of this clone. The rearrangement links TRBV19 to TRBJ2-2; 7 bases are shared with TRBD1. Germline values: CDR1 LNHDA, CDR2 SQIVND (reference sequence). This CDR3 is built from 15 residues. V shed 4 bases and J 3 bases; nucleotides not matched to a gene: 5. This CDR3 is CASSKGGAYTGELFF. CDR3 nucleotides: TGTGCCAGTAGTAAAGGGGGCGCCTACACCGGGGAGCTGTTTTTT. Together with reference TRBV19 and TRBJ2-2, the CDR3 gives the full variable domain: DGGITQSPKYLFRKEGQNVTLSCEQNLNHDAMYWYRQDPGQGLRLIYYSQIVNDFQKGDIAEGYSVSREKKESFPLTVTSAQKNPTAFYLCASSKGGAYTGELFFGEGSRLTVL.

This chain's CDR3 is CASSARDTHEKLFF. In DNA, the CDR3 is TGTGCCAGCTCAGCCAGGGACACTCATGAAAAACTGTTTTTT. This chain connects TRBV18 to TRBJ1-4; a possible D gene is TRBD1 (6 bases). The CDR3 is 14 residues long. Germline CDR1 KGHSH, CDR2 LQKENI. V was shortened by 5 bases and J by 6 bases, with 13 bases between the two germline ends.